The source of this TCR beta chain is a study of read filtering for tumor transcriptome and immune sequencing. Molecular barcoded adaptors covering alpha/delta and beta/gamma chains were used on 400 ng RNA. TCRdb fed the reads into MiXCR, producing one record per CDR3 protein. The table records approximately 58,000 distinct CDR3 sequences, approximately 22% of them present only once. Germline CDR1 MDHEN, CDR2 SYDVKM. The CDR3 length is 16 residues. V was shortened by 5 bases and J by 1 base, with 16 bases between the two germline ends. There are many counts of this clonotype. V is TRBV28 and J is TRBJ2-3; D could derive from TRBD1 or TRBD2 (7 bases each). The receptor was derived from a donor aged 40 or older with multiple myeloma. Sequences were obtained from a population of CD138-negative cells sorted from bone marrow. CDR3 in DNA: TGTGCCAGCAGTCCCATTTCAGGGGGGGGCACAGATACGCAGTATTTT. It codes for CASSPISGGGTDTQYF.